Here is one TCR beta chain with its context. Its specificity is unknown. The sample carries other DNA sequences with the same CDR3. The data derive from a study of CD8+ T cells in alopecia areata. Study results and limitations: Higher clonality and more expanded CD8+ clones appeared in lesional than normal scalp. Mice showed clearer TCR sharing than patients did, a gap that was possibly HLA-related. Scalp samples also contribute reads from the resident alphabeta T cells found in normal skin.

The authors extracted RNA and reverse transcribed it into cDNA as the sequencing template. Libraries were prepared by immunoSEQ multiplex PCR; TCRdb keeps only in-frame clonotypes and omits some of them. This sample has about 200,000 clones; more than 55% occur once, and the top ten carry about 5.3%. CDR1 and CDR2 (germline): SQVTM, ANQGSEA. This CDR3 contains 15 residues. With 2 bases clipped from V and 5 bases from J, the junction kept 6 bases outside the gene matches. The sorting of PBMCs gave CD4+ and CD8+ T cells. This clonotype was obtained from a human donor in good health. The specimen was CD8+ T cells sorted from blood. The V gene is TRBV29-1, the J gene TRBJ2-5; 12 nucleotides agree with TRBD1. The CDR3 nucleotides read TGCAGCGTTGAAATGGGACAGGGGGCTCGGGAGACCCAGTACTTC. This encodes CSVEMGQGARETQYF.